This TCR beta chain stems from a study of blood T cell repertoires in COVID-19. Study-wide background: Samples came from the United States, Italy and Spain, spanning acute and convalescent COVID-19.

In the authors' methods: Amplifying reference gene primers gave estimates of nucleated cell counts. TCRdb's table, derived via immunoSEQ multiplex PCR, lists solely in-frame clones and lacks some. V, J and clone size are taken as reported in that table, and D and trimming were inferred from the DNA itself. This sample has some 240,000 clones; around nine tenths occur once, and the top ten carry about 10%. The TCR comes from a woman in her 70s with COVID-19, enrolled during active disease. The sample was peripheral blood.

CDR3 loop: CASSHRDRVSAYNSPLHF. The CDR3 DNA reads as TGTGCCAGCAGCCATAGGGACAGGGTTAGCGCCTATAATTCACCCCTCCACTTT. This rearrangement joins TRBV7-8 to TRBJ1-6; 9 bases are shared with TRBD1. The germline gives CDR1 SGHVS, CDR2 FQNEAQ. V lost 5 bases, J lost 2 bases, and 10 bases stayed unmatched. The CDR3 length is 18 residues.